This section outlines one TCR beta chain sequence together with its context. Its specificity is not known. The V gene's germline CDR1 is KGHSH and CDR2 LQKENI. The CDR3 loop spans 14 amino acids. The J segment lost 3 bases and the V segment lost 6 bases, leaving 7 bases of the junction unmatched. With 60 Vbeta and 13 Jbeta primers, the PCR was carried out. Sequenced by immunoSEQ multiplex PCR; TCRdb stores in-frame clones only, minus some. The sample records 110,000 or so clones, about 80% being singletons. The data belong to a study of cytomegalovirus exposure and HLA in healthy donors. Study results and limitations: Researchers had no immune exposure information except CMV serostatus available. There were some public TCRs occurring in many donors, but most TCR sequences were rare. Most subjects' HLA-A and HLA-B alleles were reportedly predicted from TCR beta sequences. When analyzed later, a missense DCLRE1C variant was found to be linked to TCR beta V- and J-gene trimming.

Sequencing was performed on PBMCs. This receptor was taken from a man between 45 and 60 years old in good health and CMV-seropositive. The rearrangement uses TRBV18 and TRBJ2-7; TRBD2 aligns across 8 bases. The CDR3 nucleotides read TGTGCCAGCTCCGGGGGGGCCGGGGACTACGAGCAGTACTTC. Translating it yields CASSGGAGDYEQYF. Based on the CDR3 plus reference TRBV18 and TRBJ2-7, the full variable domain is NAGVMQNPRHLVRRRGQEARLRCSPMKGHSHVYWYRQLPEEGLKFMVYLQKENIIDESGMPKERFSAEFPKEGPSILRIQQVVRGDSAAYFCASSGGAGDYEQYFGPGTRLTVT.